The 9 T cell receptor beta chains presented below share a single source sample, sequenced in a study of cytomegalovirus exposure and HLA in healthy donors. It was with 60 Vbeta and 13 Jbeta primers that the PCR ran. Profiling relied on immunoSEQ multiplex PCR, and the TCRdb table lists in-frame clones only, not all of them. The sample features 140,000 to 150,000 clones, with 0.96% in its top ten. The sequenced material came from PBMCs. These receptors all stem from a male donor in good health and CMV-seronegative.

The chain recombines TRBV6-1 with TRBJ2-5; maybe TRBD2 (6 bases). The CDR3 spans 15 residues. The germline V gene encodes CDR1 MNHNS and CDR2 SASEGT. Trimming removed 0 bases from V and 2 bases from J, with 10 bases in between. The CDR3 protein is CASSEAGLRQETQYF. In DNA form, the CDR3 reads TGTGCCAGCAGTGAAGCGGGACTCCGTCAAGAGACCCAGTACTTC.

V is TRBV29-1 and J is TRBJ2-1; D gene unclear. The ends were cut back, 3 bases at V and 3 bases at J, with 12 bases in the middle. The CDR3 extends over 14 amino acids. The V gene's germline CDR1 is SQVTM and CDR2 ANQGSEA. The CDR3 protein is CSVDRQESYNEQFF. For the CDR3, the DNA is TGCAGCGTTGATAGGCAGGAAAGCTACAATGAGCAGTTCTTC.

CDR3 sequence (DNA): TGTGCCAGCAGCCCAGATCGGGTTTCTTATACTGAAGCTTTCTTT. Its translation is CASSPDRVSYTEAFF. The chain joins TRBV7-6 to TRBJ1-1; D call uncertain. Germline loops: CDR1 SGHVS, CDR2 FNYEAQ. V lost 5 bases, J lost 5 bases, and 18 bases lay in between. This CDR3 has 15 amino acids.

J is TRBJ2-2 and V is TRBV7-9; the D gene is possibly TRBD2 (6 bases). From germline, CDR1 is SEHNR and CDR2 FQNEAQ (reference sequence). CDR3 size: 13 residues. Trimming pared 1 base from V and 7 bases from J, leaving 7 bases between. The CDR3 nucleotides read TGTGCCAGCAGCTTAGGAGCGGGCGGGGAGCTGTTTTTT. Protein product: CASSLGAGGELFF.

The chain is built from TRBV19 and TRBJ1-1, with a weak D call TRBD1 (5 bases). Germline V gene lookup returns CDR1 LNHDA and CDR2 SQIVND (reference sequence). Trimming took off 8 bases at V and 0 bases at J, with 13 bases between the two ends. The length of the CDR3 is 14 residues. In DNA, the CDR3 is TGTGCCAGTCGGACACCGCCTTTGAACACTGAAGCTTTCTTT. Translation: CASRTPPLNTEAFF.

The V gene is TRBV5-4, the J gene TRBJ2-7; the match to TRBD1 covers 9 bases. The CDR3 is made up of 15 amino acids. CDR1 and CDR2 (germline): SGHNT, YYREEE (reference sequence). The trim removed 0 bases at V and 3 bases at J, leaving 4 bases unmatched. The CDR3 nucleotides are TGTGCCAGCAGCTTGGGTGGGACAGGGATCTACGAGCAGTACTTC. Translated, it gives CASSLGGTGIYEQYF.

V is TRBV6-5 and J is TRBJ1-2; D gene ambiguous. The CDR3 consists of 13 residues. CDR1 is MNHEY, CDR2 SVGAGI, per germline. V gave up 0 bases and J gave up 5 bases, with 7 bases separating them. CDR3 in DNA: TGTGCCAGCAGTTACTCGACAAATTATGGCTACACCTTC. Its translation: CASSYSTNYGYTF.

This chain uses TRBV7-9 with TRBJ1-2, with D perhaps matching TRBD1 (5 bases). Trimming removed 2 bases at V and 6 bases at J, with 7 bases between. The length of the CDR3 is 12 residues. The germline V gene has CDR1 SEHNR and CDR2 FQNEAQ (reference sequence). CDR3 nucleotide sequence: TGTGCCAGCAGCTTACAGGGAAATGGCTACACCTTC. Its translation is CASSLQGNGYTF.

DNA for the CDR3: TGTGCCAGCTATCTAGCGGGAGGGCTACGGAGCTCCTACAATGAGCAGTTCTTC. It translates to CASYLAGGLRSSYNEQFF. J is TRBJ2-1 and V is TRBV27, with TRBD2 matching over 12 bases. The CDR3 is made up of 18 amino acids. The germline V gene has CDR1 MNHEY and CDR2 SMNVEV (reference sequence). V dropped 8 bases and J dropped 0; count of bases not matched to a gene: 11.